This T cell receptor (beta chain) was sequenced for a study of CD8+ T cells in alopecia areata. Treatment denoted: oral pan-JAK inhibitor, 5-10 mg twice daily. Lesional scalp punch biopsies and peripheral blood were collected from alopecia areata patients. Study-level findings and limits: Sharing of TCR sequences between patients (possibly for HLA-related reasons) was less clear than in mice.

Isolated RNA was reverse transcribed into cDNA used as the sequencing template. Repertoires were generated with immunoSEQ multiplex PCR, while TCRdb's copy carries only in-frame clones and drops some. The table lists fewer than 250,000 clones, approximately 38% of them singletons. This clone has just a few counts. Its antigen is not identified. The CDR3 spans 14 residues. Germline assignment: CDR1 MNHEY and CDR2 SVGAGI. V was cut by 7 bases and J by 2 bases, with 9 bases left in between. Sequencing was performed on CD4+ T cells sorted from blood, taken between weeks 30 and 35, from a patient treated with tofacitinib. J is TRBJ2-6 and V is TRBV6-5; weak D call: TRBD2 (6 bases). The receptor was isolated from a human donor with alopecia areata. The CDR3 here is CASTGGAGANVLTF. DNA of the CDR3: TGTGCCAGCACCGGCGGGGCTGGGGCCAACGTCCTGACTTTC.